Listed below are T cell receptor beta chains from one sample, sequenced in a study of vaccination and CD4 T cells after COVID-19. Their antigen targets remain unknown. TCRdb re-derived calls from the PCR reads in MiXCR, one entry per CDR3 protein. Among some 17,000 distinct CDR3 sequences, approximately 60% were seen once, and the ten largest hold about 5%. Sequenced here: CD4+ T cells from blood, cultured in vitro, sampled after SARS-CoV-2 vaccination. The receptors stem from a human donor who had recovered from COVID-19. CDR3s include the opening cysteine and the closing phenylalanine or tryptophan. A D gene is named only where the DNA matches it firmly. Not every row has a clone size; where given, it reads once, few, many or a size class.

size	V	J	D	CDR3	DNA
-	TRBV6-2/TRBV6-3	TRBJ2-5	-	CASSYQGETQYF	TGTGCCAGCAGCTATCAAGGAGAGACCCAGTACTTC
once	TRBV21-1	TRBJ1-2	-	CASTSRVGGYTF	TGTGCCAGCACCTCCAGGGTGGGTGGCTACACCTTC
few	TRBV5-6	TRBJ2-5	TRBD1	CASSTYRDRGGETQYF	TGTGCCAGCAGCACCTACCGGGACAGGGGCGGAGAGACCCAGTACTTC
once	TRBV7-9	TRBJ2-3	TRBD1	CASSLGDREKDTQYF	TGTGCCAGCAGCTTGGGGGACAGGGAAAAAGATACGCAGTATTTT
-	TRBV27	TRBJ2-5	TRBD2	CASSFGTSGSYLKTQYF	TGTGCCAGCAGTTTTGGGACTAGCGGGAGCTACCTTAAGACCCAGTACTTC
-	TRBV5-1	TRBJ2-2	TRBD2	CASSSKDGWTRTGELFF	TGCGCCAGCAGCTCCAAGGACGGGTGGACTAGGACCGGGGAGCTGTTTTTT
medium-sized	TRBV15	TRBJ1-1	-	CATSRDFGETTEAFF	TGTGCCACCAGCAGAGATTTCGGGGAGACTACTGAAGCTTTCTTT
-	TRBV19	TRBJ2-7	-	CASSRGTDEQYF	TGTGCCAGTAGTAGGGGGACGGACGAGCAGTACTTC
-	TRBV19	TRBJ1-6	-	CASRWGRDNSPLHF	TGTGCCAGTAGATGGGGACGGGATAATTCACCCCTCCACTTT
-	TRBV20-1	TRBJ1-1	-	CSAIMGTEAFF	TGCAGTGCTATCATGGGGACTGAAGCTTTCTTT
-	TRBV12-3/TRBV12-4	TRBJ2-5	-	CASRRAGETQYF	TGTGCCAGCAGAAGAGCAGGGGAGACCCAGTACTTC
-	TRBV7-9	TRBJ1-2	-	CASSLEAGEYGYTF	TGTGCCAGCAGCTTAGAGGCCGGAGAATATGGCTACACCTTC
-	TRBV5-4	TRBJ1-1	-	CASSLPYTEAFF	TGTGCCAGCAGCTTGCCATACACTGAAGCTTTCTTT
few	TRBV7-2	TRBJ2-5	TRBD1	CASSLATGTVETQYF	TGTGCCAGCAGCTTAGCGACGGGGACAGTAGAGACCCAGTACTTC
few	TRBV2	TRBJ1-2	TRBD1	CASSEGQVAGGYTF	TGTGCCAGCAGTGAGGGACAGGTTGCGGGTGGCTACACCTTC
-	TRBV6-1	TRBJ1-1	-	CASRPRQVLNSEAFF	TGTGCCAGCAGGCCACGACAGGTACTCAACTCTGAAGCTTTCTTT
-	TRBV20-1	TRBJ2-3	TRBD2	CSASGSSGNPDTQYF	TGCAGTGCTAGTGGATCTAGCGGGAATCCAGATACGCAGTATTTT
-	TRBV5-1	TRBJ1-1	TRBD1	CASSKGQGARMGTEAFF	TGCGCCAGCAGCAAGGGACAGGGGGCTCGAATGGGCACTGAAGCTTTCTTT
few	TRBV7-2	TRBJ2-5	TRBD1	CASSLVGGRETQYF	TGTGCCAGCAGCTTAGTAGGGGGCCGGGAGACCCAGTACTTC
-	TRBV7-9	TRBJ2-3	TRBD1	CASSPRDRGTDTQYF	TGTGCCAGCAGCCCCCGGGACAGGGGTACAGATACGCAGTATTTT
once	TRBV7-2	TRBJ2-7	TRBD2	CASSGRASGSSNEQYF	TGTGCCAGCAGCGGACGGGCTAGCGGGAGTTCGAACGAGCAGTACTTC
-	TRBV7-9	TRBJ2-2	-	CASRPNTGELFF	TGTGCCAGCAGACCGAACACCGGGGAGCTGTTTTTT
-	TRBV7-9	TRBJ2-2	-	CASSRGAGELFF	TGTGCCAGCAGCCGCGGGGCCGGGGAGCTGTTTTTT
-	TRBV27	TRBJ1-2	TRBD1	CASSFRGQEDGYTF	TGTGCCAGCAGTTTCAGGGGGCAAGAGGATGGCTACACCTTC
-	TRBV7-9	TRBJ2-2	-	CASSPDTGELFF	TGTGCCAGCAGCCCGGACACCGGGGAGCTGTTTTTT
-	TRBV11-3	TRBJ1-3	TRBD1	CASSLRGQGAGNTIYF	TGTGCCAGCAGCTTAAGGGGACAGGGGGCTGGAAACACCATATATTTT
-	TRBV11-3	TRBJ2-2	-	CASTGLVDGELFF	TGTGCCAGCACCGGACTTGTTGACGGGGAGCTGTTTTTT
-	TRBV7-9	TRBJ2-1	TRBD2	CASLTGLAGGPYNEQFF	TGTGCCAGCCTTACGGGGTTGGCGGGAGGGCCCTACAATGAGCAGTTCTTC
few	TRBV27	TRBJ1-2	-	CASTPFAGKELGRYGYTF	TGTGCCAGCACCCCTTTCGCAGGGAAGGAGTTGGGAAGGTATGGCTACACCTTC
-	TRBV2	TRBJ2-1	-	CASKDRAENAEQFF	TGTGCCAGCAAGGACCGGGCCGAGAACGCTGAGCAGTTCTTC
few	TRBV27	TRBJ2-1	-	CASRPRGPYNEQFF	TGTGCCAGTCGACCCCGAGGCCCCTACAATGAGCAGTTCTTC
-	TRBV6-1	TRBJ1-3	TRBD1	CASSPTGYSGNTIYF	TGTGCCAGCAGTCCGACAGGGTATTCTGGAAACACCATATATTTT